The sequence of this T cell receptor (beta chain) was determined in a study of PD-L1 blockade in urothelial cancer. The time point: pretreatment peripheral blood. Measured with immunoSEQ multiplex PCR; TCRdb has only the in-frame clones, and not every one. The sample yields 49,000 or so clones, about four fifths seen once. CDR3 length equals 16 residues. Germline CDR1 is SGHRS and CDR2 is YFSETQ. Germline trimming cut 1 base from V and 4 bases from J; bases unmatched to any gene: 8. The specimen comprised PBMCs, sampled around atezolizumab (anti-PD-L1) treatment. This rearrangement joins TRBV5-1 to TRBJ2-5; 9 nucleotides match TRBD1. This TCR was sampled from an older man with urothelial cancer. The DNA for the CDR3 is TGCGCCAGCAGCTTGTCGGGACAGGGAATCTTAGAGACCCAGTACTTC. Its translation is CASSLSGQGILETQYF.